The subject of this entry is one T cell receptor (beta chain). The CDR3 is 15 residues long. Germline values: CDR1 SGHTA, CDR2 FQGTGA. Trimming shortened V by 6 bases and J by 4 bases, and 17 bases separated the two germline ends. This record comes from a study of T-cell reconstitution after alpha-beta-depleted transplantation in children. Researchers prepared the TCRbeta library using unique molecular identifiers, the study reports. TCRdb called the PCR reads again in MiXCR, with one record for every CDR3 protein. Altogether about 500,000 distinct CDR3 sequences are present, 30% to 35% being singletons, with the ten largest covering 2% to 3%.

This receptor was identified in a human donor who donated a stem cell graft to a child with aplastic anemia. The sequencing used PBMCs from the stem cell graft donor, collected from the stem cell graft. The chain has TRBV7-3 and TRBJ2-3; a weak D match, TRBD2 (6 bases). CDR3 coding DNA: TGTGCCAGCAGGGCGGGAACTGTTGGATCAGATACGCAGTATTTT. Protein: CASRAGTVGSDTQYF. The whole variable domain, filled in from reference TRBV7-3 and TRBJ2-3, reads GAGVSQTPSNKVTEKGKYVELRCDPISGHTALYWYRQSLGQGPEFLIYFQGTGAADDSGLPNDRFFAVRPEGSVSTLKIQRTERGDSAVYLCASRAGTVGSDTQYFGPGTRLTVL.